This is a list of T cell receptor beta chains from one sample in a study of cytomegalovirus exposure and HLA in healthy donors. Sequencing used immunoSEQ multiplex PCR; TCRdb keeps in-frame clones, though not all of them. The sample holds more than 120,000 clones, over 75% seen once. The specimen was PBMCs. The receptors derive from a male donor in good health and CMV-seronegative. CDR3s include the opening cysteine and the closing phenylalanine or tryptophan. The D gene is left open where the match is weak. Clone size is shown for a subset of rows, as once, few, many or a class of expanded clone.

j_call: TRBJ1-5
cdr3_length: 13
clone_size: once
d_call: -
v_call: TRBV27
cdr3_aa: CASRRSGNQPQHF
cdr3_nt: TGTGCCAGCAGGAGGTCCGGCAATCAGCCCCAGCATTTT

j_call: TRBJ2-1
cdr3_length: 16
clone_size: few
d_call: TRBD2
v_call: TRBV7-9
cdr3_aa: CASSSIKGAGGGEQFF
cdr3_nt: TGTGCCAGCAGCTCCATCAAGGGGGCGGGAGGGGGGGAGCAGTTCTTC

j_call: TRBJ1-5
cdr3_length: 15
clone_size: -
d_call: TRBD1
v_call: TRBV2
cdr3_aa: CATRRFTGESQPQHF
cdr3_nt: TGTGCCACAAGACGGTTCACAGGGGAAAGTCAGCCCCAGCATTTT

j_call: TRBJ1-1
cdr3_length: 12
clone_size: once
d_call: -
v_call: TRBV19
cdr3_aa: CASNTGATEAFF
cdr3_nt: TGTGCCAGTAACACAGGCGCCACTGAAGCTTTCTTT

j_call: TRBJ2-5
cdr3_length: 15
clone_size: -
d_call: -
v_call: TRBV4-3
cdr3_aa: CASSRLLSSQETQYF
cdr3_nt: TGCGCCAGCAGCCGTCTGTTATCTAGCCAAGAGACCCAGTACTTC

j_call: TRBJ2-1
cdr3_length: 14
clone_size: -
d_call: TRBD2
v_call: TRBV13
cdr3_aa: CASSWRGGPGEQFF
cdr3_nt: TGTGCCAGCAGCTGGCGGGGAGGGCCAGGTGAGCAGTTCTTC

j_call: TRBJ2-3
cdr3_length: 17
clone_size: -
d_call: TRBD2
v_call: TRBV30
cdr3_aa: CAWSSVRTSGSRGTQYF
cdr3_nt: TGTGCCTGGAGTTCCGTAAGGACTAGCGGGAGCCGGGGTACGCAGTATTTT

j_call: TRBJ2-2
cdr3_length: 16
clone_size: -
d_call: -
v_call: TRBV7-9
cdr3_aa: CASSLLADGRTGELFF
cdr3_nt: TGTGCCAGCAGCTTATTGGCGGACGGGAGAACCGGGGAGCTGTTTTTT

j_call: TRBJ2-7
cdr3_length: 15
clone_size: -
d_call: TRBD2
v_call: TRBV5-5
cdr3_aa: CASSGGLAGVNEQYF
cdr3_nt: TGTGCCAGCAGCGGGGGACTAGCGGGAGTCAACGAGCAGTACTTC

j_call: TRBJ1-2
cdr3_length: 15
clone_size: -
d_call: TRBD1
v_call: TRBV30
cdr3_aa: CAWNPPTGGSYGYTF
cdr3_nt: TGTGCCTGGAACCCCCCTACAGGGGGTTCTTATGGCTACACCTTC

j_call: TRBJ2-5
cdr3_length: 14
clone_size: -
d_call: -
v_call: TRBV10-2
cdr3_aa: CASSGGREYETQYF
cdr3_nt: TGCGCCAGCAGTGGGGGGCGGGAGTATGAGACCCAGTACTTC

j_call: TRBJ2-2
cdr3_length: 14
clone_size: -
d_call: TRBD2
v_call: TRBV6-1
cdr3_aa: CATRRRELTGELFF
cdr3_nt: TGTGCCACCCGAAGGCGGGAGTTGACCGGGGAGCTGTTTTTT

j_call: TRBJ2-7
cdr3_length: 14
clone_size: -
d_call: TRBD2
v_call: TRBV10-1
cdr3_aa: CASSESRLAGEQYF
cdr3_nt: TGCGCCAGCAGTGAGTCCCGACTAGCGGGAGAGCAGTACTTC

j_call: TRBJ2-5
cdr3_length: 17
clone_size: -
d_call: TRBD1
v_call: TRBV5-1
cdr3_aa: CASSYPGTGAREGTQYF
cdr3_nt: TGCGCCAGCAGCTACCCCGGGACAGGGGCGAGGGAAGGGACCCAGTACTTC

j_call: TRBJ2-1
cdr3_length: 15
clone_size: once
d_call: -
v_call: TRBV9
cdr3_aa: CASSVAGTNGDEQFF
cdr3_nt: TGTGCCAGCAGCGTAGCTGGGACAAATGGCGATGAGCAGTTCTTC

j_call: TRBJ2-5
cdr3_length: 16
clone_size: -
d_call: -
v_call: TRBV14
cdr3_aa: CASSQDVSGRLKTQYF
cdr3_nt: TGTGCCAGCAGCCAAGATGTATCGGGGAGGCTAAAGACCCAGTACTTC

j_call: TRBJ2-7
cdr3_length: 18
clone_size: -
d_call: -
v_call: TRBV12-1
cdr3_aa: CASSFLAWAGREMYEQYF
cdr3_nt: TGTGCCAGCAGCTTTCTCGCGTGGGCGGGGCGGGAGATGTACGAGCAGTACTTC

j_call: TRBJ2-7
cdr3_length: 14
clone_size: -
d_call: TRBD1
v_call: TRBV6-5
cdr3_aa: CASSYSVGGSEQYF
cdr3_nt: TGTGCCAGCAGTTACTCAGTAGGGGGCAGCGAGCAGTACTTC

j_call: TRBJ2-3
cdr3_length: 15
clone_size: -
d_call: -
v_call: TRBV4-2
cdr3_aa: CASSRQLGNTDTQYF
cdr3_nt: TGTGCCAGCAGCCGACAACTAGGAAACACAGATACGCAGTATTTT

j_call: TRBJ2-1
cdr3_length: 15
clone_size: -
d_call: TRBD2
v_call: TRBV28
cdr3_aa: CASSLESGSLNEQFF
cdr3_nt: TGTGCCAGCAGTTTAGAGAGCGGGAGTTTGAATGAGCAGTTCTTC

j_call: TRBJ1-2
cdr3_length: 15
clone_size: -
d_call: TRBD1
v_call: TRBV4-3
cdr3_aa: CASSQDKGALYGYTF
cdr3_nt: TGCGCCAGCAGCCAAGACAAGGGGGCTCTTTATGGCTACACCTTC

j_call: TRBJ2-3
cdr3_length: 15
clone_size: -
d_call: TRBD2
v_call: TRBV6-6
cdr3_aa: CASSSPTSRLDTQYF
cdr3_nt: TGTGCCAGCAGTTCCCCGACTAGCAGGTTAGATACGCAGTATTTT

j_call: TRBJ2-1
cdr3_length: 14
clone_size: -
d_call: -
v_call: TRBV19
cdr3_aa: CASSPGNVGNEQFF
cdr3_nt: TGTGCCAGTAGTCCCGGGAATGTAGGGAATGAGCAGTTCTTC

j_call: TRBJ2-7
cdr3_length: 15
clone_size: -
d_call: TRBD2
v_call: TRBV11-2
cdr3_aa: CASSVAFAGGYEQYF
cdr3_nt: TGTGCCAGCAGCGTTGCATTCGCGGGGGGGTACGAGCAGTACTTC

j_call: TRBJ1-4
cdr3_length: 16
clone_size: few
d_call: TRBD1
v_call: TRBV7-8
cdr3_aa: CASSSGTGTALELVFF
cdr3_nt: TGTGCCAGCAGCTCCGGGACAGGGACCGCCCTCGAATTGGTGTTTTTT

j_call: TRBJ2-1
cdr3_length: 17
clone_size: -
d_call: TRBD2
v_call: TRBV19
cdr3_aa: CASSIDGRGSSYNEQFF
cdr3_nt: TGTGCCAGTAGTATAGACGGGCGGGGGAGCTCCTACAATGAGCAGTTCTTC

j_call: TRBJ2-7
cdr3_length: 13
clone_size: -
d_call: TRBD1
v_call: TRBV10-2
cdr3_aa: CASSNTGGREQYF
cdr3_nt: TGCGCCAGCAGTAATACAGGGGGTCGGGAGCAGTACTTC

j_call: TRBJ1-2
cdr3_length: 12
clone_size: -
d_call: -
v_call: TRBV29-1
cdr3_aa: CSVEEGSYGYTF
cdr3_nt: TGCAGCGTTGAAGAGGGCAGCTATGGCTACACCTTC

j_call: TRBJ1-6
cdr3_length: 15
clone_size: -
d_call: -
v_call: TRBV5-6
cdr3_aa: CASNREGAANSPLHF
cdr3_nt: TGTGCCAGCAACCGTGAGGGAGCAGCCAATTCACCCCTCCACTTT

j_call: TRBJ2-7
cdr3_length: 16
clone_size: -
d_call: TRBD1
v_call: TRBV29-1
cdr3_aa: CSVEGFGTAEKSEQYF
cdr3_nt: TGCAGCGTTGAGGGATTTGGGACAGCTGAAAAGTCCGAGCAGTACTTC

j_call: TRBJ2-1
cdr3_length: 13
clone_size: -
d_call: -
v_call: TRBV2
cdr3_aa: CASSVGSYNEQFF
cdr3_nt: TGTGCCAGCAGTGTGGGCAGTTACAATGAGCAGTTCTTC

j_call: TRBJ2-5
cdr3_length: 13
clone_size: -
d_call: -
v_call: TRBV2
cdr3_aa: CASSVGVGETQYF
cdr3_nt: TGTGCCAGCAGTGTCGGGGTAGGCGAGACCCAGTACTTC

j_call: TRBJ2-5
cdr3_length: 15
clone_size: -
d_call: TRBD2
v_call: TRBV2
cdr3_aa: CASSVVAGVGETQYF
cdr3_nt: TGTGCCAGCAGTGTAGTAGCGGGAGTAGGAGAGACCCAGTACTTC

j_call: TRBJ2-7
cdr3_length: 14
clone_size: -
d_call: -
v_call: TRBV13
cdr3_aa: CASSFPTGSYEQYF
cdr3_nt: TGTGCCAGCAGCTTTCCTACCGGCTCCTACGAGCAGTACTTC

j_call: TRBJ2-3
cdr3_length: 15
clone_size: few
d_call: TRBD2
v_call: TRBV5-6
cdr3_aa: CASSPTSGSVDTQYF
cdr3_nt: TGTGCCAGCAGCCCGACTAGCGGGAGTGTCGATACGCAGTATTTT